A single sample is the source of the 26 T cell receptor beta chains below, sequenced in a study of shared clonotypes between healthy human individuals. TCRdb's copy holds only in-frame clones and misses some; the assay was immunoSEQ multiplex PCR. Of about 100,000 clones listed, around 71% were seen once; the top ten hold around 26%. The sequenced material came from memory CD8+ T cells sorted from blood. Subset in this sample: CD45RO+ cells pooled with CCR7-negative TemRA cells. These receptor sequences come from a woman in her 30s in good health.

Note on this clone: This may stem from a read error, because a much larger clone lies one nucleotide away. Other DNA sequences of this sample code for an identical CDR3. The chain employs TRBV14 and TRBJ2-2; D perhaps matches TRBD2 (5 bases). Trimming removed 3 bases from V and 2 bases from J, with 16 bases in between. Germline V CDR1 and CDR2: SGHDN, FVKESK. The CDR3 has 17 residues. The CDR3 nucleotides are TGTGCCAGCAGCCATGAACTCAGCGGAGAAAACACCGGGGAGCTGTTTTTT. Translation: CASSHELSGENTGELFF.

This chain's CDR3 is CASSLGSRDGYQPQHF. The CDR3 coding sequence is TGTGCCAGCAGCTTGGGGAGTCGGGACGGTTATCAGCCCCAGCATTTT. V is TRBV5-5 and J is TRBJ1-5, with a tentative D call TRBD1 (5 bases). CDR3 length equals 16 residues. The V and J ends lost 0 bases and 5 bases respectively, with 15 bases between them. Looked up from germline, CDR1 is SGHKS and CDR2 is YYEKEE (reference sequence).

The V call is TRBV5-4, the J call TRBJ1-5; no reliable D call. The CDR3 covers 14 residues. V was trimmed by 1 base and J by 2 bases, leaving 7 bases between them. CDR1 is SGHNT and CDR2 is YYREEE in the germline V gene (reference sequence). CDR3 bases: TGTGCCAGCAGCTTGTGGGGTCGCAATCAGCCCCAGCATTTT. Translated, it gives CASSLWGRNQPQHF.

The CDR3 reads CASTSGPGRSEQYF. The CDR3 nucleotides read TGTGCCAGCACCTCCGGGCCAGGCCGTTCCGAGCAGTACTTC. The chain has TRBV5-8 and TRBJ2-7; no clear D. V was trimmed by 6 bases and J by 6 bases, leaving 19 bases between them. The V gene's germline CDR1 is SGHTS and CDR2 YDEGEE. The CDR3 is 14 amino acids.

This clone showed up just a few times. The genes are TRBV2 and TRBJ2-1, with a weak D call TRBD1 (6 bases). V lost 2 bases, J lost 9 bases, and 14 bases lay in between. The CDR3 is made up of 14 amino acids. Germline V lookup: CDR1 SNHLY, CDR2 FYNNEI. The CDR3 spells CASSENLVGGEQFF. The CDR3 coding sequence is TGTGCCAGCAGTGAAAATCTAGTAGGGGGTGAGCAGTTCTTC.

The chain employs TRBV25-1 and TRBJ2-5; no clear D gene. Between the trimmed V and J ends, which lost 2 bases and 2 bases, there was a span of 12 bases. The CDR3 is made up of 15 amino acids. Germline V gives CDR1 MGHDK, CDR2 SYGVNS. In nucleotides, the CDR3 is TGTGCCAGCAGTGAAGCACGGCACCCTCAAGAGACCCAGTACTTC. Its protein is CASSEARHPQETQYF.

This chain links TRBV5-1 with TRBJ2-5; 7 nucleotides agree with TRBD2. V lost 1 base and J lost 3; bases outside the gene matches: 9. This CDR3 contains 16 residues. From germline, CDR1 is SGHRS and CDR2 YFSETQ. The CDR3 reads CASSLSAGSGEETQYF. As DNA, the CDR3 is TGCGCCAGCAGCTTGTCCGCGGGGAGCGGGGAAGAGACCCAGTACTTC.

This clone was picked up a small number of times. The chain uses TRBV5-1 and TRBJ2-1; 8 bases align to TRBD2. The trim removed 2 bases at V and 0 bases at J, leaving 7 bases unmatched. Germline V gene sequence: CDR1 SGHRS, CDR2 YFSETQ. This CDR3 is 17 amino acids long. For the CDR3, the DNA is TGCGCCAGCAGCTTTGGGAGCGGGGGAATCTCCTACAATGAGCAGTTCTTC. Translation gives CASSFGSGGISYNEQFF.

The chain has TRBV7-6 and TRBJ2-1, with a weak D call TRBD2 (6 bases). Deletions cut 5 bases from V and 0 bases from J, with 14 bases between. The CDR3 is made up of 16 amino acids. Germline CDR1 and CDR2: SGHVS and FNYEAQ. The CDR3 nucleotides are TGTGCCAGCAGCCCGTTGGGGCGGGGCTCCTACAATGAGCAGTTCTTC. Its protein product is CASSPLGRGSYNEQFF.

V is TRBV5-5 and J is TRBJ2-7; TRBD1 matches 9 bases. This CDR3 contains 13 residues. V lost 3 bases to trimming and J lost 2 bases; unmatched junction nucleotides: 0. Per germline, CDR1 SGHKS and CDR2 YYEKEE (reference sequence). In DNA, the CDR3 is TGTGCCAGCAGCTGGACAGGGGCCTACGAGCAGTACTTC. Protein: CASSWTGAYEQYF.

J is TRBJ1-1 and V is TRBV9; TRBD1 matches at 7 bases. Losses at the gene ends were 4 bases for V and 4 bases for J; bases not matched to a gene: 13. The CDR3 is 16 amino acids. Germline assignment: CDR1 SGDLS and CDR2 YYNGEE. This CDR3 is CASSFSQGVSFTEAFF. CDR3 bases: TGTGCCAGCAGCTTTTCGCAGGGGGTTTCCTTCACTGAAGCTTTCTTT. Drawing the rest from reference TRBV9 and TRBJ1-1, the complete variable domain is DSGVTQTPKHLITATGQRVTLRCSPRSGDLSVYWYQQSLDQGLQFLIQYYNGEERAKGNILERFSAQQFPDLHSELNLSSLELGDSALYFCASSFSQGVSFTEAFFGQGTRLTVV.

Details on this clone: The sample carries other DNA sequences with the same CDR3. This chain uses TRBV5-1 with TRBJ2-1; 11 bases fit TRBD2. J lost 4 bases, V lost 0 bases, and 0 bases had no gene match. CDR3 length equals 15 residues. Germline-derived CDR1 and CDR2 are SGHRS and YFSETQ. CDR3 region: CASSLASGGYNEQFF. The CDR3 bases are TGCGCCAGCAGCTTGGCTAGCGGGGGGTACAATGAGCAGTTCTTC.

In this sample, this clone turned up a few times. V is TRBV28 and J is TRBJ1-2; D unclear. This CDR3 contains 12 residues. Trimming took off 5 bases at V and 4 bases at J, with 8 bases between the two ends. CDR1 is MDHEN and CDR2 is SYDVKM in the germline V gene. CDR3 DNA: TGTGCCAGCAGTGGGTTGGGCTATGGCTACACCTTC. Its protein is CASSGLGYGYTF.

About this clone: This CDR3 is also generated by other DNA sequences in the sample. The gene calls are TRBV9 and TRBJ2-1; 8 bases are a match to TRBD2. CDR1 and CDR2 (germline): SGDLS, YYNGEE. CDR3 length: 15 amino acids. Germline trimming cut 2 bases from V and 5 bases from J; bases unmatched to any gene: 6. CDR3: CASSVLTSGHNEQFF. The CDR3 bases are TGTGCCAGCAGCGTTCTCACTAGCGGACACAATGAGCAGTTCTTC.

The chain uses TRBV6-1 and TRBJ2-7; tentatively, D is TRBD1 (6 bases). V lost 3 bases and J lost 0, with 12 bases in between. Germline values: CDR1 MNHNS, CDR2 SASEGT. This CDR3 is 15 amino acids long. The CDR3 DNA reads as TGTGCCAGCAGTGAGGGCAGGGGTAGCTCCTACGAGCAGTACTTC. Amino acids: CASSEGRGSSYEQYF.

This clone has just one count. This chain joins TRBV7-9 and TRBJ2-7; no clear D gene. V was shortened by 4 bases and J by 0 bases, with 10 bases between the two germline ends. Germline assignment: CDR1 SEHNR and CDR2 FQNEAQ (reference sequence). CDR3 size: 14 residues. The CDR3 nucleotides are TGTGCCAGCAGCTACACCGATAGCTCCTACGAGCAGTACTTC. It translates to CASSYTDSSYEQYF.

The chain has TRBV6-1 and TRBJ1-1; no clear D. Trimming pared 3 bases from V and 10 bases from J, leaving 3 bases between. The germline V gene encodes CDR1 MNHNS and CDR2 SASEGT. The CDR3 has 9 amino acids. For the CDR3, the DNA is TGTGCCAGCAGTGAGCGAGCTTTCTTT. Encoded protein: CASSERAFF.

This clone came up once. The chain carries TRBV29-1 and TRBJ1-2, with D perhaps matching TRBD1 (6 bases). The CDR3 runs 11 residues. Germline V gene lookup returns CDR1 SQVTM and CDR2 ANQGSEA. The V end was cut by 5 bases, the J end by 7 bases, with 11 bases between. In DNA, the CDR3 is TGCAGCGTTTCAGGGGCGGGTGGCTACACCTTC. Its translation is CSVSGAGGYTF.

V gene TRBV6-6 combines with J gene TRBJ2-7; the match to TRBD1 covers 7 bases. This CDR3 contains 14 residues. The V segment lost 6 bases and the J segment 6 bases; nucleotides outside the gene matches: 11. Germline V gene data show CDR1 as MNHNY and CDR2 as SVGAGI (reference sequence). CDR3 in amino acids: CASSLYPTGLEQYF. DNA of the CDR3: TGTGCCAGCAGCCTATATCCGACAGGGCTCGAGCAGTACTTC.

The chain has TRBV7-6 and TRBJ2-5; 9 nucleotides line up with TRBD2. V lost 2 bases to trimming and J lost 4 bases; unmatched junction nucleotides: 11. Germline assignment: CDR1 SGHVS and CDR2 FNYEAQ. This CDR3 contains 17 residues. The CDR3 reads CASSLLGLAGNRETQYF. The CDR3, as DNA: TGTGCCAGCAGCTTATTAGGTCTAGCGGGAAACAGAGAGACCCAGTACTTC.

This chain links TRBV6-6 with TRBJ2-7; a possible D gene is TRBD2 (5 bases). The CDR3 totals 12 residues. From germline, CDR1 is MNHNY and CDR2 SVGAGI (reference sequence). Trimming took 4 bases from V and 1 from J, leaving 5 bases between them. CDR3 sequence (DNA): TGTGCCAGCAGTTGCGGGTCCTACGAGCAGTACTTC. Encoded protein: CASSCGSYEQYF.

This chain joins TRBV7-2 and TRBJ2-7; D not certain. Per germline, CDR1 SGHTA and CDR2 FQGNSA. The CDR3 extends over 13 amino acids. V lost 5 bases, J lost 3 bases, and 11 bases lay in between. The CDR3 DNA reads as TGTGCCAGCAGCCGTGTGAGGAACTACGAGCAGTACTTC. It yields the protein CASSRVRNYEQYF.

This clone was observed a single time. A single base separates this from a much larger clone, so it may be a read error. Other DNA sequences in this specimen translate into the identical CDR3. The chain joins TRBV7-9 to TRBJ2-1, with 7 bases that match TRBD2. From germline, CDR1 is SEHNR and CDR2 FQNEAQ (reference sequence). With V trimmed by 5 bases and J by 2 bases, 9 bases remained unmatched. The CDR3 loop spans 16 amino acids. This chain's CDR3 is CASSPRGGSAYNEQFF. The CDR3, as DNA: TGTGCCAGCAGCCCAAGGGGCGGGAGCGCCTACAATGAGCAGTTCTTC.

This chain joins TRBV7-2 and TRBJ2-1, with 10 bases lining up with TRBD2. J was trimmed by 8 bases and V by 8 bases; bases with no gene match: 6. Germline-derived CDR1 and CDR2 are SGHTA and FQGNSA. CDR3 length: 13 amino acids. CDR3 loop: CASWPSGSDEQFF. As DNA, the CDR3 is TGTGCCAGCTGGCCTAGCGGGAGCGATGAGCAGTTCTTC.

This chain uses TRBV11-2 with TRBJ2-7; TRBD2 matches 9 bases. J gave up 6 bases and V 5 bases, and 8 bases lay outside the gene matches. Germline assignment: CDR1 SGHAT and CDR2 FQNNGV. CDR3 length: 14 residues. The CDR3: CASSLGGSGSEQYF. The CDR3 DNA reads TGTGCCAGCAGCCTTGGCGGTAGCGGGAGCGAGCAGTACTTC.

This clone showed up just a few times. The chain carries TRBV6-1 and TRBJ1-4; D is unclear. The germline V gene encodes CDR1 MNHNS and CDR2 SASEGT. The CDR3 is 15 amino acids. V was cut by 1 base and J by 2 bases, with 8 bases left in between. CDR3 coding DNA: TGTGCCAGCAGTGAAGGGATGGGGACTAATGAAAAACTGTTTTTT. Translating gives CASSEGMGTNEKLFF.